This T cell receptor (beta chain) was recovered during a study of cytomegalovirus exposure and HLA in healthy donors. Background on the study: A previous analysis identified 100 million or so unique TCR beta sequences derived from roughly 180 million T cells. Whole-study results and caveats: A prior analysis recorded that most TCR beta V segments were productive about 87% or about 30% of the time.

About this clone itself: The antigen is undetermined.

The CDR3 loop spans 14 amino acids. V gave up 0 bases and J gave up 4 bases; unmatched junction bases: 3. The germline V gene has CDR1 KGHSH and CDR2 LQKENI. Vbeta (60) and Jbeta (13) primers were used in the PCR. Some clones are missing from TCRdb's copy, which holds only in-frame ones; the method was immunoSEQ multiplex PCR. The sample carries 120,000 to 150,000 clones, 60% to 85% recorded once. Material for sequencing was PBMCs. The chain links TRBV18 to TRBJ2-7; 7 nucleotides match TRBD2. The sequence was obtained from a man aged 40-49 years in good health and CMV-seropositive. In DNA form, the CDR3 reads TGTGCCAGCTCACCACCGGGGGGGGTTTACGAGCAGTACTTC. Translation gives CASSPPGGVYEQYF.